The present entry profiles one TCR beta chain with its context. Its antigen remains unidentified. The CDR3 extends 3 residues past the end of the read, so its final part is completed from the germline J gene. TCR beta CDR3 amplified by multiplex PCR from roughly 1,100 ng genomic DNA. Produced via immunoSEQ multiplex PCR; TCRdb's table is partial and in-frame only. This table lists about 33,000 clones. MY09/MY11 PCR detected cervical HPV DNA; dot-blot assigned genotypes. This specimen belongs to a study of T cells in women clearing cervical HPV infection. Overall study findings and caveats: Cases carried less TRBV6-7 than controls: 0.11% versus 0.16%. Each sample's T-cell count was unknown, possibly confounding richness.

Germline V gene lookup returns CDR1 DFQATT and CDR2 SNEGSKA (reference sequence). Trimming took 6 bases from V and 6 from J; bases not matched to a gene: 15. The CDR3 is 16 amino acids. What was sequenced was blood buffy coat. This clonotype was obtained from a woman between 18 and 70 years old with a cervical HPV16 infection that either progressed to CIN3+ or cleared (not recorded which). The gene calls are TRBV20-1 and TRBJ2-7; TRBD2 agrees at 12 bases. The chain's CDR3 is CSAVHKRTSGVFEQYF. The CDR3 DNA, read in part, is TGCAGTGCGGTCCACAAAAGGACTAGCGGGGTATTCGAG.